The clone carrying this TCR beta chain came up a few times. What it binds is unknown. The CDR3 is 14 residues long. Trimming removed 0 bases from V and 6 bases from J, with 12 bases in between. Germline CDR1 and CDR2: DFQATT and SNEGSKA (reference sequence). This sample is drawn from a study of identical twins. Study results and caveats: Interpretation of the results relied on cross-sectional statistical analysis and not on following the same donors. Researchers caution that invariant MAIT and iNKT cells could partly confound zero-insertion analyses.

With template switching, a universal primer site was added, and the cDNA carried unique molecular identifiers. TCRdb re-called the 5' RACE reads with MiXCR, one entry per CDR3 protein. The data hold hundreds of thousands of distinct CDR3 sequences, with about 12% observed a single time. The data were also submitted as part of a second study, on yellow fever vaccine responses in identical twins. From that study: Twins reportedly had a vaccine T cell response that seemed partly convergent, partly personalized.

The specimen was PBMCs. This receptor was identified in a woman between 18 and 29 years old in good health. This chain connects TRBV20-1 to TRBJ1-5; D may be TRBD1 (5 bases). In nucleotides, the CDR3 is TGCAGTGCTAGAGATGGGGGGGTGGGTCAGCCCCAGCATTTT. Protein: CSARDGGVGQPQHF.